Given below is one T cell receptor beta chain in context. This specimen comes from a study of blood T cell repertoires in COVID-19. At the level of the study: Samples representing acute and convalescent COVID-19 were sourced from the United States, Italy and Spain. Sample material is recorded as cDNA or gDNA derived from T cells, B-cell-depleted T cells, or PBMCs.

CDR1 is MNHEY and CDR2 is SVGAGI in the germline V gene. V lost 5 bases, J lost 0 bases, and 9 bases lay in between. The CDR3 totals 14 residues. In the authors' methods: Amplified reference gene primers provided the basis for estimating nucleated cell counts. Clones were read by immunoSEQ multiplex PCR, and TCRdb kept only the in-frame ones, dropping some. Clone size and the V and J calls come from that table; the DNA yielded D and trimming. The sample consists of about 130,000 clones, 85% to 90% of them appearing once. The gene calls are TRBV6-5 and TRBJ2-3; D may be TRBD1 (6 bases). The sequenced sample was peripheral blood. The clonotype comes from a man between 45 and 60 years old with active or convalescent COVID-19. CDR3 bases: TGTGCCAGCAGTAAACAGGGCAGCACAGATACGCAGTATTTT. It yields the protein CASSKQGSTDTQYF.